The 30 T cell receptor beta chains given below trace back to one sample, sequenced in a study of shared clonotypes between healthy human individuals. Profiling relied on immunoSEQ multiplex PCR, and the TCRdb table lists in-frame clones only, not all of them. Here the sample spans about 460,000 clones, roughly three quarters being singletons. Sequenced sample: PBMCs. The receptors were gathered from a woman between 40 and 55 years old in good health. Some clones in this sample may be carry-over from other donors' samples.

The chain uses TRBV28 and TRBJ2-7; 7 bases match TRBD1. The junction had 4 bases not matched to a gene; V was cut back by 6 bases and J by 8 bases. Germline lookup yields CDR1 MDHEN and CDR2 SYDVKM. CDR3 length: 11 residues. DNA of the CDR3: TGTGCCAGCAGCCACAGGGGACAGCAGTACTTC. Protein: CASSHRGQQYF.

The genes are TRBV11-3 and TRBJ1-1; TRBD1 aligns across 7 bases. The CDR3 has 14 amino acids. The trim removed 4 bases at V and 9 bases at J, leaving 11 bases unmatched. Germline loops: CDR1 SGHNT, CDR2 YENEEA. CDR3 amino acids: CASSWRQGSVKAFF. The CDR3 DNA reads as TGTGCCAGCAGCTGGCGACAGGGCTCTGTAAAAGCTTTCTTT.

This rearrangement joins TRBV2 to TRBJ1-5; 12 bases line up with TRBD1. The germline CDR1 and CDR2 sequences are SNHLY and FYNNEI. V trimming: 4 bases; J trimming: 7 bases; junction bases outside the gene matches: 5. The CDR3 totals 15 residues. The CDR3 sequence: CASSGDRGRYQPQHF. The DNA for the CDR3 is TGTGCCAGCAGTGGGGACAGGGGGCGATACCAGCCCCAGCATTTT.

The chain carries TRBV5-1 and TRBJ2-7; 11 bases map to TRBD2. The CDR3 has 14 amino acids. Germline CDR1 SGHRS, CDR2 YFSETQ. J gave up 3 bases and V 3 bases, and 2 bases lay outside the gene matches. The CDR3 is CASSSGTSGYEQYF. The CDR3, as DNA: TGCGCCAGCAGCTCCGGGACTAGCGGCTACGAGCAGTACTTC.

This rearrangement joins TRBV2 to TRBJ2-1, with 10 bases that match TRBD1. CDR3 length: 14 residues. V lost 6 bases and J lost 5; bases outside the gene matches: 4. The germline gives CDR1 SNHLY, CDR2 FYNNEI. CDR3 nucleotide sequence: TGTGCCAGCAGGTGGACAGGGGGGAACAATGAGCAGTTCTTC. Translating it yields CASRWTGGNNEQFF.

About this clone itself: A far larger clone differs by one base, so this is likely a read error. This chain uses TRBV29-1 with TRBJ2-3; D possibly matches TRBD1 or TRBD2 (6 bases each). The germline V and J ends were trimmed by 5 bases and 4 bases, with 16 bases remaining between them. Germline CDR1 SQVTM, CDR2 ANQGSEA. The CDR3 loop spans 14 amino acids. CDR3 protein: CSVTPGAGADTQYF. CDR3 bases: TGCAGCGTTACCCCGGGGGCGGGCGCAGATACGCAGTATTTT.

V gene TRBV2 combines with J gene TRBJ1-1; maybe TRBD1 (6 bases). CDR1 is SNHLY, CDR2 FYNNEI, per germline. This CDR3 spans 15 amino acids. Trimming shortened V by 3 bases and J by 6 bases, and 17 bases separated the two germline ends. CDR3 residues: CASSELAGAVAEAFF. CDR3 DNA sequence: TGTGCCAGCAGTGAGTTGGCAGGGGCGGTCGCTGAAGCTTTCTTT.

V gene TRBV7-8 combines with J gene TRBJ2-5, with 8 positions matching TRBD1. Germline lookup yields CDR1 SGHVS and CDR2 FQNEAQ. V shed 6 bases, J shed 2 bases, and the junction held 5 bases outside the gene matches. This CDR3 is 14 amino acids long. CDR3 region: CASSPGGLQETQYF. The CDR3 nucleotides read TGTGCCAGCAGTCCAGGGGGCTTGCAAGAGACCCAGTACTTC.

The chain is built from TRBV4-2 and TRBJ2-2; possibly TRBD1 or TRBD2 for D (7 bases each). Germline V gene sequence: CDR1 LGHNA, CDR2 YNFKEQ. The CDR3 is made up of 16 amino acids. Trimming removed 5 bases at V and 3 bases at J, with 16 bases between. The CDR3 here is CASSEGAGVHTGELFF. CDR3 nucleotides: TGTGCCAGCAGCGAGGGGGCGGGAGTGCACACCGGGGAGCTGTTTTTT.

V is TRBV4-2 and J is TRBJ2-5, with D possibly TRBD1 on 6 matching bases. The germline CDR1 and CDR2 sequences are LGHNA and YNFKEQ. The CDR3 is 15 residues long. V was clipped by 1 base and J by 5 bases, with 14 bases between them. The CDR3 region is CASSQGVTQGETQYF. The CDR3 nucleotides are TGTGCCAGCAGCCAAGGTGTAACGCAGGGGGAGACCCAGTACTTC.

The chain links TRBV28 to TRBJ2-3; TRBD1 agrees at 10 bases. The CDR3 covers 16 residues. J was trimmed by 2 bases and V by 4 bases; bases with no gene match: 6. CDR1 is MDHEN and CDR2 is SYDVKM in the germline V gene. CDR3 sequence reads: CASSSPGQGTTDTQYF. CDR3 coding DNA: TGTGCCAGCAGTTCCCCGGGACAGGGGACCACAGATACGCAGTATTTT.

This clone has only one observation. The chain couples TRBV18 to TRBJ1-1; no clear D. Germline V lookup: CDR1 KGHSH, CDR2 LQKENI. This CDR3 contains 13 residues. Trimming cost V 2 bases and J 4 bases, with 8 bases left between them. The CDR3 DNA follows: TGTGCCAGCTCACCATCAGGTTCCACTGAAGCTTTCTTT. Translating it yields CASSPSGSTEAFF.

As to this clone: Since a much larger clone is just one base distant, this may be a read error. The same CDR3 can be traced to other DNA sequences in this sample. The chain employs TRBV7-2 and TRBJ1-3; unclear D gene. This CDR3 is 15 amino acids long. CDR1 is SGHTA, CDR2 FQGNSA, per germline. The CDR3 DNA follows: TGTGCCAGCAGCTTTAGAGTTAGCTCTGGAAACACCATATATTTC. It codes for CASSFRVSSGNTIYF.

The chain has TRBV7-9 and TRBJ2-1, with TRBD1 matching 9 bases. CDR1 SEHNR and CDR2 FQNEAQ come from the germline V gene (reference sequence). V gave up 5 bases and J gave up 9 bases; unmatched junction bases: 17. The CDR3 sequence is 17 residues long. CDR3 nucleotide sequence: TGTGCCAGCAGCCAGGGAACAGGGGGCTTCGCAACAGGTGAGCAGTTCTTC. This translates into CASSQGTGGFATGEQFF.

The gene calls are TRBV7-6 and TRBJ2-2; 8 bases match TRBD2. The CDR3 is made up of 15 amino acids. The junction had 7 bases not matched to a gene; V was cut back by 5 bases and J by 5 bases. CDR1 is SGHVS, CDR2 FNYEAQ, per germline. This CDR3 is CASSPRTSLTGELFF. DNA of the CDR3: TGTGCCAGCAGCCCTCGGACTAGCTTGACCGGGGAGCTGTTTTTT.

Worth noting for this clone: A junction end diverges from the germline sequence, so it may reflect a read error. The chain has TRBV5-6 and TRBJ1-1; 7 bases align to TRBD1. CDR3 length equals 15 residues. CDR1 and CDR2 (germline): SGHDT, YYEEEE. CDR3 bases: TGTGCCAGCGGCTTTGAGACAGGGAAGAACACTGAAGCTTTCTTT. Encoded protein: CASGFETGKNTEAFF. Complete variable domain (other parts from reference TRBV5-6 and TRBJ1-1): DAGVTQSPTHLIKTRGQQVTLRCSPKSGHDTVSWYQQALGQGPQFIFQYYEEEERQRGNFPDRFSGHQFPNYSSELNVNALLLGDSALYLCASGFETGKNTEAFFGQGTRLTVV.

The V gene is TRBV4-2, the J gene TRBJ2-2; possibly TRBD1 for D (5 bases). Between the trimmed V and J ends, which lost 3 bases and 1 base, there was a span of 9 bases. The CDR3 length is 15 residues. Germline V gives CDR1 LGHNA, CDR2 YNFKEQ. In nucleotides, the CDR3 is TGTGCCAGCAGCCATTACGACAGGAACACCGGGGAGCTGTTTTTT. Translated, it gives CASSHYDRNTGELFF.

The V gene is TRBV29-1, the J gene TRBJ1-1; a possible D gene is TRBD1 (5 bases). Trimming pared 6 bases from V and 4 bases from J, leaving 15 bases between. The CDR3 covers 13 residues. CDR1 SQVTM and CDR2 ANQGSEA come from the germline V gene. The CDR3 reads CSVADGGGTEAFF. CDR3 bases: TGCAGCGTCGCCGACGGGGGTGGCACTGAAGCTTTCTTT.

V gene TRBV27 combines with J gene TRBJ1-2; D not resolved. The CDR3 is made up of 14 amino acids. V was cut by 0 bases and J by 4 bases, with 9 bases left in between. CDR1 MNHEY and CDR2 SMNVEV come from the germline V gene (reference sequence). CDR3 bases: TGTGCCAGCAGTTTATCCCCGCTAGCCTATGGCTACACCTTC. Its protein is CASSLSPLAYGYTF.

This clone was picked up one time. The V gene is TRBV27, the J gene TRBJ1-2; D gene unclear. This CDR3 has 15 residues. Germline V gene sequence: CDR1 MNHEY, CDR2 SMNVEV (reference sequence). Trimming removed 3 bases at V and 8 bases at J, with 19 bases between. Here the CDR3 DNA reads TGTGCCAGCAGTTTGTACGGCCAGCTTGGGAAAGGCTACACCTTC. Its protein is CASSLYGQLGKGYTF.

This sequence joins TRBV4-1 and TRBJ2-1, with 14 bases aligning to TRBD2. CDR3 length equals 16 residues. The V gene's germline CDR1 is MGHRA and CDR2 YSYEKL. V was clipped by 5 bases and J by 8 bases; unmatched bases: 8. CDR3 coding DNA: TGCGCCAGCAGCGGATGGACTAGCGGGGGGACCGATGAGCAGTTCTTC. It specifies CASSGWTSGGTDEQFF.

This chain joins TRBV18 and TRBJ2-1; possible D gene TRBD2, 5 bases. V lost 0 bases and J lost 7, with 10 bases in between. In germline, CDR1 is KGHSH, CDR2 LQKENI. This CDR3 comprises 14 residues. DNA for the CDR3: TGTGCCAGCTCACCACCTGAGGGTACTAATGAGCAGTTCTTC. This translates into CASSPPEGTNEQFF.

The rearrangement joins TRBV7-8 to TRBJ2-7; no clear D. The CDR3 extends over 14 amino acids. Per the germline V gene, CDR1 is SGHVS and CDR2 is FQNEAQ. Trimming cost V 1 base and J 0 bases, with 7 bases left between them. The CDR3 DNA reads TGTGCCAGCAGCTTAGAACCGGTCTCCTACGAGCAGTACTTC. This encodes CASSLEPVSYEQYF.

The V gene is TRBV9, the J gene TRBJ1-1; tentative D call: TRBD1 (5 bases). Between the trimmed V and J ends, which lost 3 bases and 0 bases, there was a span of 6 bases. Per the germline V gene, CDR1 is SGDLS and CDR2 is YYNGEE. The CDR3 sequence is 13 residues long. CDR3 loop: CASSETVNTEAFF. For the CDR3, the DNA is TGTGCCAGCAGCGAGACAGTGAACACTGAAGCTTTCTTT. Variable domain in full (rest from reference TRBV9 and TRBJ1-1): DSGVTQTPKHLITATGQRVTLRCSPRSGDLSVYWYQQSLDQGLQFLIQYYNGEERAKGNILERFSAQQFPDLHSELNLSSLELGDSALYFCASSETVNTEAFFGQGTRLTVV.

The table lists this clone with many counts. V usage is TRBV6-5 and J usage is TRBJ1-5; tentatively, D is TRBD1 (6 bases). The CDR3 has 13 amino acids. From germline, CDR1 is MNHEY and CDR2 SVGAGI. The ends were cut back, 6 bases at V and 6 bases at J, with 12 bases in the middle. CDR3 sequence: CASSQGSGQPQHF. In DNA, the CDR3 is TGTGCCAGCAGCCAGGGGTCGGGTCAGCCCCAGCATTTT.

The genes are TRBV7-2 and TRBJ1-2, with no clear D. Germline CDR1 SGHTA, CDR2 FQGNSA. CDR3 length: 13 amino acids. With 0 bases removed from V and 7 bases from J, the gap between germline ends came to 9 bases. Here the CDR3 DNA reads TGTGCCAGCAGCTTAGCAGGGAACCCTGGCTACACCTTC. Translating gives CASSLAGNPGYTF.

The V gene is TRBV30, the J gene TRBJ2-7; D call uncertain. V was cut by 3 bases and J by 1 base, with 10 bases left in between. Germline V gene sequence: CDR1 GTSNPN, CDR2 SVGIG (reference sequence). The CDR3 is 13 residues long. The CDR3 DNA reads TGTGCCTGGAGGGTTCCTAGTTCCTACGAGCAGTACTTC. Its protein is CAWRVPSSYEQYF.

V and J are TRBV5-1 and TRBJ2-5; the D gene could be TRBD1 or TRBD2 (6 bases each). Germline V lookup: CDR1 SGHRS, CDR2 YFSETQ. V lost 5 bases and J lost 5, with 19 bases in between. The CDR3 contains 15 residues. CDR3 nucleotides: TGCGCCAGCAGAGCCGTAGAGGGGGGAGTGGAGACCCAGTACTTC. This encodes CASRAVEGGVETQYF.

The rearrangement links TRBV7-2 to TRBJ2-1; D is unclear. Germline V CDR1 and CDR2: SGHTA, FQGNSA. CDR3 length: 13 amino acids. V was clipped by 5 bases and J by 9 bases, with 14 bases between them. The CDR3 DNA is TGTGCCAGCAGCGAAACATTAGCCGCTGAGCAGTTCTTC. Its translation is CASSETLAAEQFF.

This sequence joins TRBV18 and TRBJ1-2, with TRBD1 matching 7 bases. The CDR3 is 16 amino acids. Trimming removed 5 bases from V and 2 bases from J; junction bases left unmatched: 11. CDR1 and CDR2 from the germline V gene are KGHSH and LQKENI. The CDR3 is CASSFSPGQQNYGYTF. CDR3 nucleotides: TGTGCCAGCTCATTCTCCCCGGGACAGCAGAACTATGGCTACACCTTC.